The clone carrying this T cell receptor beta chain was picked up a small number of times. Its antigen is unknown. This entry belongs to a study of vaccination and CD4 T cells after COVID-19. On the study more broadly: Overlapping spike peptides served as the stimulus for the cells. These peptides came from SARS-CoV-2 and from the common cold coronaviruses HCoV-NL63, HCoV-OC43 and HCoV-229E.

The study sequenced cultured CD4+ T cell DNA using the Oncomine TCR Beta short-read assay. From the PCR reads, TCRdb called clonotypes with MiXCR, one entry per CDR3 protein. The repertoire holds under 6,500 distinct CDR3 sequences, with approximately 35% as singletons. V was shortened by 4 bases and J by 4 bases, with 5 bases between the two germline ends. CDR1 is LNHDA, CDR2 SQIVND, per germline (reference sequence). The CDR3 extends over 12 amino acids. Treatment described: approximately 9-day PBMC culture with coronavirus spike peptide pools or control peptides (ViraFEST assay). CD4+ T cells of the unexposed donor were collected before the COVID-19 pandemic (2011-2018).

The sequence derives from a human donor in good health. Sequenced input: CD4+ T cells from blood, cultured in vitro. V gene TRBV19 combines with J gene TRBJ1-5; D gene ambiguous. As DNA, the CDR3 is TGTGCCAGTAGTAAGGGTAATCAGCCCCAGCATTTT. It is translated as CASSKGNQPQHF.